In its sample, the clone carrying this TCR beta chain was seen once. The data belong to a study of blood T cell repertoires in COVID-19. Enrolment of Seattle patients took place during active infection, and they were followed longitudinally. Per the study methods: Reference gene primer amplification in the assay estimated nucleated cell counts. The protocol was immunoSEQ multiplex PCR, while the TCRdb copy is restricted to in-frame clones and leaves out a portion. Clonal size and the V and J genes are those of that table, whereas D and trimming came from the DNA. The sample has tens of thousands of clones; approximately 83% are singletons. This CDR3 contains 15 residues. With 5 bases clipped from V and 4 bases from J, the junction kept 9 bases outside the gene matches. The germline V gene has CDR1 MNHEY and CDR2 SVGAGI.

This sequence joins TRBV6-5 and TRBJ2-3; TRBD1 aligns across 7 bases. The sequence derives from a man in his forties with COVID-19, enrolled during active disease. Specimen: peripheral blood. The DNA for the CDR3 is TGTGCCAGCAGTCCAGGGGGTCCCCCTTCAGATACGCAGTATTTT. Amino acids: CASSPGGPPSDTQYF.